The entry below gives a single T cell receptor beta chain sequence along with its context. This clonotype was seen ten or more times. The target of this receptor is not known. No much larger clonotype is one base removed from it; base qualities were not supplied. Via the germline V gene, CDR1 is SGHRS and CDR2 YFSETQ. The junction shows trimming of 4 bases on V and 5 bases on J, and the gene matches do not reach 7 bases of it. From its cysteine to its phenylalanine, the CDR3 spans 15 amino acids. The only DNA kept is the CDR3, 45 bases in frame from the first base. The sample comes from a study of CD8 T cells in ankylosing spondylitis listed by TCRdb under 2017. Background for the entire study: T cell receptor beta repertoires were profiled in healthy donors and ankylosing spondylitis patients so that disease-linked TCR variants could be found. The whole study cohort included 108 healthy donors and 25 ankylosing spondylitis patients. Peripheral blood was sampled, and synovial fluid was also collected from ankylosing spondylitis patients. General findings and caveats noted by the study authors: A TCR beta motif of fewer than 10 highly homologous amino acid variants appeared characteristic of blood from ankylosing spondylitis patients. Some motif variants had previously been reported in the synovial fluid and blood of reactive arthritis patients, which suggests shared mechanisms of disease initiation. A CD8+ phenotype was shown by the disease-linked clones, which were found at relatively low frequencies in peripheral blood. The disease-linked clones were reported as significantly enriched in matched synovial fluid samples from ankylosing spondylitis patients.

The data were produced on an Illumina HiSeq 2500. TCR beta libraries were prepared by quantitative 5'-RACE with molecular barcodes. Per the original workflow: Disease-linked TCR variants were identified with a new computational method built on a probabilistic model of VDJ rearrangement. TCRdb reprocessing: public reads trimmed at Q25 with fastp, clones called with MiXCR, in-frame beta chains kept. CDR3 protein sequences are deduplicated, and each keeps its most common genes and DNA. TCRdb's processing, not the study's, gives the V and J calls here. This sample is represented by some 220,000 distinct CDR3 sequences; approximately 7.3% of them were singletons. 13% to 15% of the sample comes from the top ten.

Material for sequencing was blood, either unsorted or a sorted T cell fraction (not recorded which). This receptor chain uses TRBV5-1 and TRBJ2-1; TRBD1 aligns with 9 central bases. This TCR was sampled from a male donor with ankylosing spondylitis. The nucleotide sequence reads as follows: TGCGCCAGCAGCCTCTACAGGGGGCGACACAATGAGCAGTTCTTC. Its product reads: CASSLYRGRHNEQFF.